A single sample gave rise to the 7 T cell receptor beta chains below, sequenced in a study of CD8 T cells in ankylosing spondylitis. TCRdb re-called the 5' RACE reads with MiXCR, one entry per CDR3 protein. The profile shows over 130,000 distinct CDR3 sequences, around 45% of them singletons. Sequences were obtained from synovial fluid, either unsorted or a sorted T cell fraction (not recorded which). The source is a male donor with ankylosing spondylitis.

V usage is TRBV12-3 or TRBV12-4 and J usage is TRBJ2-3, with 7 bases matching TRBD1. With 10 bases clipped from V and 4 bases from J, the junction kept 14 bases outside the gene matches. The CDR3 runs 15 residues. This CDR3 reads CATSDRSVLPDTQYF. The CDR3 region has the DNA TGTGCCACCTCGGACAGGTCCGTGCTTCCAGATACGCAGTATTTT.

The chain recombines TRBV7-9 with TRBJ1-5, with D unresolved. V dropped 5 bases and J dropped 6 bases, with 14 bases sitting between them. The germline V gene has CDR1 SEHNR and CDR2 FQNEAQ (reference sequence). The CDR3 totals 14 residues. Here the CDR3 reads CASSLDGEFQPQHF. In DNA form, the CDR3 reads TGTGCCAGCAGCCTAGATGGGGAATTTCAGCCCCAGCATTTT.

This chain joins TRBV5-6 and TRBJ2-7; 8 bases match TRBD1. The junction had 5 bases not matched to a gene; V was cut back by 6 bases and J by 6 bases. CDR3 length: 12 residues. Per germline, CDR1 SGHDT and CDR2 YYEEEE. The CDR3 here is CASTTGEAEQYF. The CDR3 DNA follows: TGTGCCAGCACGACAGGGGAGGCCGAGCAGTACTTC.

In its sample, this clonotype was seen a few times. The J gene is TRBJ2-1, the V gene TRBV15; a weak D match, TRBD2 (5 bases). Germline V gene data show CDR1 as LNHNV and CDR2 as YYDKDF (reference sequence). The CDR3 has 15 amino acids. V was clipped by 0 bases and J by 2 bases, with 8 bases between them. This chain's CDR3 is CATSRDSEPYNEQFF. CDR3 nucleotide sequence: TGTGCCACCAGCAGAGATAGCGAACCCTACAATGAGCAGTTCTTC.

The rearrangement links TRBV2 to TRBJ2-1, with a possible D match to TRBD1 (5 bases). Germline assignment: CDR1 SNHLY and CDR2 FYNNEI. Deletions cut 6 bases from V and 5 bases from J, with 17 bases between. The CDR3 runs to 15 residues. The chain's CDR3 is CASRPTTLGDNEQFF. The CDR3, as DNA: TGTGCCAGCAGACCTACTACCTTAGGGGACAATGAGCAGTTCTTC.

This chain connects TRBV28 to TRBJ1-1; the D gene is possibly TRBD1 (6 bases). The V end was cut by 2 bases, the J end by 10 bases, with 11 bases between. This CDR3 is built from 12 residues. From germline, CDR1 is MDHEN and CDR2 SYDVKM. The DNA of the CDR3 is TGTGCCAGCAGTTTAGGGGGGCGCGGAGCTTTCTTT. Translating gives CASSLGGRGAFF.

In this sample, this clonotype turned up a few times. The J gene is TRBJ2-7, the V gene TRBV7-9, with D unresolved. Germline V gene sequence: CDR1 SEHNR, CDR2 FQNEAQ (reference sequence). Between the trimmed V and J ends, which lost 1 base and 7 bases, there was a span of 17 bases. The CDR3 extends over 15 amino acids. The CDR3 DNA follows: TGTGCCAGCAGCTTAGGTTATGGACCGAACGGGGAGCAGTACTTC. This gives the protein CASSLGYGPNGEQYF.